This T cell receptor (beta chain) originates from a study of blood T cells in healthy people across ages (dated by TCRdb to about 2015). Regarding the research as a whole: In model experiments, roughly one uniquely barcoded TCR beta cDNA molecule per two T cells was captured by template switching. The study measured age-related changes in TCR beta repertoire diversity using deep sequencing normalized with unique cDNA molecular identifiers. The donors were divided into four age groups: young (average around 16 years), middle-aged (approximately 42), aged (about 56) and long-lived (about 80). For two donors (one aged 18 to 30 and one aged 80 or older), the study analyzed two additional independent replicas of 1 million unique cDNA reads from the same blood draw. Broad study findings and their caveats: Donor CMV infection status was unknown, potentially confounding age-related changes in expanded clonotypes. As age increased, observed TCR beta diversity per million T cells dropped in a roughly linear way, and a significant reduction was already evident by age about 36. The long-lived group showed more naive CD4+ T cells, fewer expanded clones and increased TCR diversity than the aged group, suggesting age selection. Estimates of total diversity based on one million sequenced T cells were considered lower bounds and underestimates. Bulk unsorted PBMC profiling prevented conclusive comparison of naive and antigen-experienced compartments. There was a strong correlation between observed TCR beta diversity and the percentage of naive T cells measured by flow cytometry.

In its sample, this clonotype was seen a few times. Its binding antigen is unknown. Base qualities are missing; no much larger clone stands one base away. Based on the germline V gene (reference sequence), the CDR1 and CDR2 sequences are DFQATT and SNEGSKA. The CDR3 runs 15 residues from the cysteine to the phenylalanine. The CDR3 DNA has 45 bases and is translated from base 1. Clipping removes 5 bases from V and 6 bases from J, with 10 as the unmatched junction base count. Donors were a few dozen systemically healthy Caucasian individuals from Russia aged about 6 to 100 years. Ten milliliters of peripheral blood were collected from each donor into EDTA-treated Vacutainer tubes. Ficoll-Paque density-gradient centrifugation was used to isolate PBMCs, with at least 7 million obtained per sample. Total RNA, at least 6 micrograms per sample, was extracted from PBMCs with Trizol reagent. For every donor, an aliquot of PBMCs went through flow cytometry to measure the percentages of naive CD45RAhigh/CD27high T cells.

Libraries came from 5' RACE. Instrument used: Illumina HiSeq 2500. The second PCR ran for roughly 7 to 11 cycles and used a J-beta primer mix along with a sample-barcoded 5' primer. Each TCR beta cDNA molecule received a unique molecular identifier from a template-switch 5' adaptor carrying 12 random nucleotides. Each sample yielded at least 2.5 million CDR3-containing paired-end reads. First-strand cDNA was synthesized from all RNA with the Mint cDNA synthesis kit, primed by a TRBC-specific oligonucleotide. All cDNA was treated with uracil-DNA glycosylase and then went through a first 18-cycle PCR with the universal primers M1SS and BC2_uni_R. In the source study's methods: Each sample was normalized by randomly selecting 1 million high-quality reads, each carrying a distinct molecular identifier. Instead of being binned into consensus sequences, reads with shared molecular identifiers were discarded. CDR3 identification, clonotype clustering and error correction used MiTCR with a Q25 quality threshold and the strictest error-elimination algorithm. A nonparametric unseen species model with Euler transformation was used to estimate lower-bound total TCR beta diversity. TCRdb handled the public reads itself, with Q25 trimming in fastp and clone calling in MiXCR, and kept productive beta chains. All rows with the same CDR3 protein become a single entry with the most common DNA and genes. TCRdb assigned the V and J calls; the authors' analysis was not used. The sample has about 720,000 distinct CDR3 sequences on record, 25% of them singletons. Around 3.6% of the sample comes from the top ten.

The same data also contributed to another study, on T cells of mothers and their children. The second study also describes: Donors were nine systemically healthy Caucasian individuals: three mothers and their six children. cDNA synthesis used all of the extracted RNA, with roughly 1.6 ug of RNA in each 15 ul reaction. In the second PCR, the M1S primer added sample barcodes and 2-4 random nucleotides. Over 8 million TCR beta CDR3 reads came from each mother, compared with 2.5 million to 3.5 million reads from each child. TCR recombination output is similarly shaped by thymic selection in related and unrelated pairs, with a minor effect exerted by inherited differences. Normalized repertoire overlap was always found to be slightly, but never significantly, higher in related mother-child pairs than in unrelated mother-child pairs. No persistent microchimeric T cell clones were found, with a detection sensitivity of approximately 94 clones per million clonotypes. Deep NGS was used in the study to compare the TCR beta repertoires of mothers and children and to look for features that separate related mother-child pairs from unrelated individuals. On average, the children were around 11 +/- 4 years old, while the mothers were approximately 40 +/- 4 years old. Libraries were sequenced on Illumina HiSeq 2000 with 100+100 nt paired-end reads after adapter ligation with NEBNext reagents. To prevent cross-contamination, the mother and child libraries were prepared one month apart and sequenced in separate runs. Each donor had between about 450,000 and 2,100,000 distinct TCR beta clonotypes identified. Naive TCR beta clonotypes were estimated from low-frequency clonotypes matched to each donor's FACS-determined naive share, without sorting.

Recombination joined TRBV20-1 with TRBJ2-1; 10 bases in between match TRBD1. Sample: blood. The source of this sequence is a boy aged 5-17 years in good health. The CDR3 is CSAYPGTGAGNEQFF. Here is the DNA: TGCAGTGCTTACCCCGGGACAGGGGCCGGCAATGAGCAGTTCTTC.